The rows below give T cell receptor beta chains drawn from one sample of a study of identifying expanded T cells in peripheral blood. Libraries were prepared by immunoSEQ multiplex PCR; TCRdb keeps only in-frame clonotypes and omits some of them. The sample has about 94,000 clones; nearly 90% are singletons. The sequencing input was blood. These TCRs come from a person aged 18-69 years in good health. Both conserved end residues are part of each CDR3. A D gene is named only where the DNA matches it firmly. Clone size appears in some rows only: once, few, many, or a class for an expanded clone.

>-|-|TRBV10-3|TRBJ1-6|16
TGTGCCATCAGTGAGTCGGGTGAGGGGAAATCTTCACCCCTCCACTTT
CAISESGEGKSSPLHF
>TRBD1|-|TRBV14|TRBJ1-1|18
TGTGCCAGCAGCCAAGGGGTCCGGGACAGGAAAATGAACACTGAAGCTTTCTTT
CASSQGVRDRKMNTEAFF
>TRBD1|-|TRBV7-2|TRBJ2-7|15
TGTGCCAGCAGCCAATACCGGGACAGGGGGTCGCAGCAGTACTTC
CASSQYRDRGSQQYF
>-|-|TRBV27|TRBJ2-5|13
TGTGCCAGCAGTTTATGGTCTCGAGAGACCCAGTACTTC
CASSLWSRETQYF
>TRBD1|-|TRBV7-8|TRBJ2-7|12
TGTGCCAGCAGCTTTGAGGGGGCCGAGCAGTACTTC
CASSFEGAEQYF
>-|-|TRBV18|TRBJ1-1|16
TGTGCCAGCTCACCAGCCCTTGGCGGGGTGGCCACTGAAGCTTTCTTT
CASSPALGGVATEAFF
>TRBD2|-|TRBV18|TRBJ2-1|17
TGTGCCAGCTCATCTACCGGGACTAGCCTAACTTACAATGAGCAGTTCTTC
CASSSTGTSLTYNEQFF
>TRBD1|-|TRBV9|TRBJ2-1|15
TGTGCCAGCAGCCGAACGGGACAGGGATCCGATGAGCAGTTCTTC
CASSRTGQGSDEQFF
>-|-|TRBV29-1|TRBJ1-2|13
TGCAGCGTTGTTGAACAGACTCTCTGGGGCTACACCTTC
CSVVEQTLWGYTF
>-|-|TRBV5-4|TRBJ2-3|15
TGTGCCAGCAGCACGGATGGTATTAGCACAGATACGCAGTATTTT
CASSTDGISTDTQYF
>TRBD1|-|TRBV6-4|TRBJ2-2|16
TGTGCCAGCAGTGCTCGGACAGGCTACAACACCGGGGAGCTGTTTTTT
CASSARTGYNTGELFF
>TRBD1|-|TRBV30|TRBJ1-5|16
TGTGCCTGGAGTGCCTCGACAGGGGGCGGCAATCAGCCCCAGCATTTT
CAWSASTGGGNQPQHF
>TRBD2|-|TRBV30|TRBJ2-1|15
TGTGCCTGGAGTGTAGTAGCGGGAGGGAGGAATGAGCAGTTCTTC
CAWSVVAGGRNEQFF
>-|-|TRBV9|TRBJ1-3|14
TGTGCCAGCAGCGTAGGGCTAGGGGGAAACACCATATATTTT
CASSVGLGGNTIYF
>TRBD1|-|TRBV5-4|TRBJ1-2|15
TGTGCCAGCAGCTTATTCGGGACAGGGTATCATGGCTACACCTTC
CASSLFGTGYHGYTF
>TRBD2|-|TRBV7-7|TRBJ2-7|15
TGTGCCAGCAGCCGAGGCGGGGGACCCCACTACGAGCAGTACTTC
CASSRGGGPHYEQYF
>TRBD1|-|TRBV12-5|TRBJ1-2|14
TGTGCTAGTGGCCCCGACAGGGCTTCTGGTGGCTACACCTTC
CASGPDRASGGYTF
>TRBD1|-|TRBV19|TRBJ2-1|15
TGTGCCAGTAGTCCGGGACAGGGTACCTACAATGAGCAGTTCTTC
CASSPGQGTYNEQFF
>TRBD1|-|TRBV6-5|TRBJ1-6|15
TGTGCCAGCAGTTACGACAGGGGGCTTAATTCACCCCTCCACTTT
CASSYDRGLNSPLHF
>TRBD1|-|TRBV13|TRBJ2-2|13
TGTGCCAGCAGCGCCGGGACAGTCGGGGAGCTGTTTTTT
CASSAGTVGELFF
>TRBD1|-|TRBV29-1|TRBJ2-5|13
TGCAGCGTCGTACAGGGGGCTGCTGAGACCCAGTACTTC
CSVVQGAAETQYF
>-|-|TRBV4-2|TRBJ2-2|15
TGTGCCAGCAGCCAAGGTGGCACCAACACCGGGGAGCTGTTTTTT
CASSQGGTNTGELFF
>-|once|TRBV2|TRBJ1-5|15
TGTGCCAGCAGTAACGCGGACAGAGGCATTGGTGCCCAGCATTTT
CASSNADRGIGAQHF
>-|-|TRBV30|TRBJ1-1|12
TGTGCCTGGATGGGGGCTTACACTGAAGCTTTCTTT
CAWMGAYTEAFF
>-|-|TRBV9|TRBJ2-1|15
TGTGCCAGCAGCGTAGAGGGGACAATTGTCAATGAGCAGTTCTTC
CASSVEGTIVNEQFF
>-|-|TRBV21-1|TRBJ2-5|15
TGTGCCAGCAGTGGGTCAGGGGGATCCCGAGAGACCCAGTACTTC
CASSGSGGSRETQYF